This T cell receptor beta chain originates from a study of T cell repertoires in cytomegalovirus infection. With 6 bases removed from V and 3 bases from J, the gap between germline ends came to 19 bases. The germline V gene has CDR1 SGHVS and CDR2 FQNEAQ. There are 16 residues in the CDR3. This clonotype showed up just a few times. TCRdb reanalysed the reads using MiXCR and keeps one entry per CDR3 protein. The sample consists of about 230,000 distinct CDR3 sequences, 22% of them appearing once. Specimen: CD8+ T cells from PBMCs. This TCR was recovered from a human donor in good health (CMV status not recorded). Some clones in this sample may be carry-over from other donors' samples. The gene calls are TRBV7-8 and TRBJ2-3, with a weak D call TRBD2 (6 bases). CDR3 sequence: CASRTLGGASTDTQYF. The CDR3 nucleotides are TGTGCCAGCAGGACCCTGGGGGGAGCATCAACAGATACGCAGTATTTT.